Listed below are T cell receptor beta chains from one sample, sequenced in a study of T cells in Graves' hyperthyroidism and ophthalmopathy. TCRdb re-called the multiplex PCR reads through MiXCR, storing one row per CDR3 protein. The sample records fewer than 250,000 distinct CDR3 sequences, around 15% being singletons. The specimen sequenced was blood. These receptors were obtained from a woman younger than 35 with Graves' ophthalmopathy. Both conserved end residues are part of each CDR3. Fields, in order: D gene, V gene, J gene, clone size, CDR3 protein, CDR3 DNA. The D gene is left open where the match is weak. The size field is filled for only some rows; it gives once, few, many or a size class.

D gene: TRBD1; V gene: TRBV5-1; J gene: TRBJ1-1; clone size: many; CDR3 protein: CASSLEDRGTEAFF; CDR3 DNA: TGCGCCAGCAGCTTGGAAGACAGGGGCACTGAAGCTTTCTTT
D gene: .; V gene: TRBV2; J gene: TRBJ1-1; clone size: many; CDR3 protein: CASRRSNTEAFF; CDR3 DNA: TGTGCCAGCAGACGCAGTAACACTGAAGCTTTCTTT
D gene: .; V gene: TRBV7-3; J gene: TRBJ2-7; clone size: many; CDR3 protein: CASSLTGGLSSYEQYF; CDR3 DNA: TGTGCCAGCAGCTTAACGGGGGGCCTGAGCTCCTACGAGCAGTACTTC
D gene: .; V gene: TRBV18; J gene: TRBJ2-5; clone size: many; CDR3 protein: CASSPPGRAETQYF; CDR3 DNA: TGTGCCAGCTCACCTCCGGGCCGCGCGGAGACCCAGTACTTC
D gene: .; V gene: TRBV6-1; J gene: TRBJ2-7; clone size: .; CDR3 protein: CASSEAVGNSYEQYF; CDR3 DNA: TGTGCCAGCAGTGAAGCGGTCGGGAATTCCTACGAGCAGTACTTC
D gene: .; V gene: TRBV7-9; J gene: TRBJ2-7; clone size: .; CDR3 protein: CASRPQGQPYEQYF; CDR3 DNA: TGTGCCAGCCGTCCTCAGGGCCAGCCCTACGAGCAGTACTTC
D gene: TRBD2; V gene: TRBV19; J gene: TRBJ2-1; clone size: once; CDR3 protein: CASSIPGLAGIYNEQFF; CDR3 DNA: TGTGCCAGTAGTATCCCCGGACTAGCGGGGATATACAATGAGCAGTTCTTC
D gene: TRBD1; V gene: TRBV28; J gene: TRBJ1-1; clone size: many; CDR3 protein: CASSSTDRVTEAFF; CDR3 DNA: TGTGCCAGCAGTTCAACGGACAGGGTCACTGAAGCTTTCTTT
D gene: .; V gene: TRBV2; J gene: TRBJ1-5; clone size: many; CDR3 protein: CASSGTGKGNQPQHF; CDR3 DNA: TGTGCCAGCAGTGGAACAGGGAAAGGCAATCAGCCCCAGCATTTT
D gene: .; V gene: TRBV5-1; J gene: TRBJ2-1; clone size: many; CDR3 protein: CASSWDNEQFF; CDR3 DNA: TGCGCCAGCAGCTGGGACAATGAGCAGTTCTTC
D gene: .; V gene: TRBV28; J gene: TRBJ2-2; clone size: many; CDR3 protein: CASALIGLEGTGELFF; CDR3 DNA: TGTGCCAGCGCCCTTATAGGGCTAGAGGGGACCGGGGAGCTGTTTTTT
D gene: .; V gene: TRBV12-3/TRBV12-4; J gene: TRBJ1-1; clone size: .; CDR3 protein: CASSLGLLRDGPHIQF; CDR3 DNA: TGTGCCAGCAGCTTAGGCCTGTTGAGGGACGGCCCTCACATACAGTTT